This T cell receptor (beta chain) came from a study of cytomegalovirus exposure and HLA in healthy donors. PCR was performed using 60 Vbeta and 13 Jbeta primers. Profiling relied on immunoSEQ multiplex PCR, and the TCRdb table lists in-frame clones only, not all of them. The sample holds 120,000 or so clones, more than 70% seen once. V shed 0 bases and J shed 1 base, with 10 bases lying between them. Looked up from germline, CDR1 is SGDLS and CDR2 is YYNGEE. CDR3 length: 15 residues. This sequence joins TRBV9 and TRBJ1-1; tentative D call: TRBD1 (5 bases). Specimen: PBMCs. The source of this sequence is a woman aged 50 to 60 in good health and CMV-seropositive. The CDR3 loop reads CASSVASRANTEAFF. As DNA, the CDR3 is TGTGCCAGCAGCGTAGCGAGCAGGGCGAACACTGAAGCTTTCTTT.